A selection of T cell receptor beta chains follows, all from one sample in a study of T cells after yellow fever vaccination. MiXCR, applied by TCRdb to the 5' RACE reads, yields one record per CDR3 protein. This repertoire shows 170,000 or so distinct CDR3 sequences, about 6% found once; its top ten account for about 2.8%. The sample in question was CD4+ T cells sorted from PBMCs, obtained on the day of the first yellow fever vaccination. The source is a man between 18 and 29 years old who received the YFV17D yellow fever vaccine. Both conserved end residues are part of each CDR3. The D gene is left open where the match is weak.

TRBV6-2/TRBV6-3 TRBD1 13 CASSGQGNEKLFF
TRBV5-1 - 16 CASSLLRQGEDYGYTF
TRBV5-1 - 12 CASSLYPTEAFF
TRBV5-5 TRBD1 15 CASSPQSGGWNTIYF
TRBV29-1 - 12 CSSTGGAGEAFF
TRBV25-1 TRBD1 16 CASSADRGMDTGELFF
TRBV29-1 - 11 CSVTETGELFF
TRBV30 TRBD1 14 CAWSVGTGNSPLHF
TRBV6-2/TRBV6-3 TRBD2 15 CASSHHSGGADTQYF
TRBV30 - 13 CAWSKRLQETQYF
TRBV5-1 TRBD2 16 CASSSLTSGGDNEQFF
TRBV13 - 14 CASSFMGTKNIQYF
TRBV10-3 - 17 CAISESVGDLAKNIQYF
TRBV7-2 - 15 CASSLKLGSAQTQYF
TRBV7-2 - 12 CASSSLGGELFF
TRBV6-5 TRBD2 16 CASRSTSGGPDNEQFF
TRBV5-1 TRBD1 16 CASSLVPGGTNTEAFF
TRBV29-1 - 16 CSVIGTHSSGANVLTF
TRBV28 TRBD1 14 CASNTWGQQETQYF
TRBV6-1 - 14 CASSRGPNYNEQFF
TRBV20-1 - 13 CSARADRNQPQHF
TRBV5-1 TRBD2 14 CASTPGGVTDTQYF
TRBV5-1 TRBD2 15 CASSLGGGALDEQFF
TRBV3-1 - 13 CASSQDFRATYTF
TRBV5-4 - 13 CASSLEAGEPQHF
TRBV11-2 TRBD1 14 CASSWSTGGNGYTF
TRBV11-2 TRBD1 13 CASSLQGHTEAFF
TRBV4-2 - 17 CASSQDYRALANYGYTF
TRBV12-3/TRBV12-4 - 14 CASRPGPNTGELFF
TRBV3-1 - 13 CASSQDPPYRYFF
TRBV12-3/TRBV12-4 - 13 CASSLFRNYGYTF
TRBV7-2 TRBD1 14 CASSSTGAAETQYF
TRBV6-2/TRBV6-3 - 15 CASGRFMGVNQPQHF
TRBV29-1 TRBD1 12 CSVHTGGPQQFF
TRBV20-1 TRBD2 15 CSAPTSGANTGELFF
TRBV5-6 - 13 CASSLVVWDEQFF
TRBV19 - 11 CASKGYTEAFF
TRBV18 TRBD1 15 CASSPGQGGKNIQYF
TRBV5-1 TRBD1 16 CASSPGQGTGYNEQFF
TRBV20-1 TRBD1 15 CSARDTGGFGYGYTF
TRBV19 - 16 CASSPSGQRRFGTQYF
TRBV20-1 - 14 CSASSGGSNSPLHF
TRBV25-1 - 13 CASSVTAAGKLFF
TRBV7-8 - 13 CASSMDPENEQFF
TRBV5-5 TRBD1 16 CASSPPGTGGPNEQFF
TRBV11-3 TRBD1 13 CASSRDRGGTQYF
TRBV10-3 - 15 CAINVQGGGTDTQYF
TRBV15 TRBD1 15 CATSSGSNRGGGYTF
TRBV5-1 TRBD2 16 CASSRDGTSGGDTQYF
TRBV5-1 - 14 CASSRGVENTEAFF
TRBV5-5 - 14 CASSWGANTGELFF